The entry that follows covers one TCR beta chain sequence. As yet, its antigen is unknown. Each donor's blood draw was roughly 9.8 milliliters of peripheral blood. Extracted total RNA amounted to at least 6 micrograms for each sample. CDR3 length: 18 amino acids. CDR1 and CDR2 from the germline V gene are MGHRA and YSYEKL. The V segment lost 1 base and the J segment 3 bases; nucleotides outside the gene matches: 10. The entry originates in a study of blood T cells in healthy people across ages. Findings and caveats of the study: The study found more naive CD4+ cells and higher diversity in long-lived than aged donors.

Together with a sample-barcoded 5' primer, a J-beta primer mix was included in a second PCR lasting roughly 6 to 12 cycles. A 12-random-nucleotide template-switch adaptor tagged each cDNA molecule. One entry per CDR3 protein, called by TCRdb with MiXCR from the 5' RACE reads. The repertoire holds about 640,000 distinct CDR3 sequences, 58% seen once, with about two fifths in the top ten. The sequencing input was blood. The V and J genes are TRBV4-1 and TRBJ2-1, with TRBD1 identical over 9 bases. The sequence was collected from a man in his sixties in good health. The CDR3 reads CASSQVATGQGHYNEQFF. CDR3 sequence (DNA): TGCGCCAGCAGCCAAGTTGCAACGGGACAGGGTCACTACAATGAGCAGTTCTTC.